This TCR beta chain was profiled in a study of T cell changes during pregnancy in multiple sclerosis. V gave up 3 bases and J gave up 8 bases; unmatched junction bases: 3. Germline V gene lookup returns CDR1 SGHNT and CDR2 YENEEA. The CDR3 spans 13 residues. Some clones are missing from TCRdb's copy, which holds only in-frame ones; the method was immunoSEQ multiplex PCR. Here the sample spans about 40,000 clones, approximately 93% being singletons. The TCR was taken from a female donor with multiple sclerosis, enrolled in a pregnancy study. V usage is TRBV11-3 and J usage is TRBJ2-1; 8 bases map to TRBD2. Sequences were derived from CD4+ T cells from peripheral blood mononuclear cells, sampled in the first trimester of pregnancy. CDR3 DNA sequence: TGTGCCAGCAGCTTGGGACTAGTACATGAGCAGTTCTTC. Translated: CASSLGLVHEQFF.